This is a list of T cell receptor beta chains from one sample in a study of blood T cell repertoires in COVID-19. Some clones are missing from TCRdb's copy, which holds only in-frame ones; the method was immunoSEQ multiplex PCR. Counted here are a few hundred thousand clones, approximately 85% occurring once; the ten biggest clones make up around 7.8%. The specimen sequenced was peripheral blood. The receptors here all came from a human donor in a cohort sampled during active COVID-19. CDR3s include the opening cysteine and the closing phenylalanine or tryptophan. The D gene is left open where the match is weak. Clone sizes are given selectively: once, few, many, or a class where the clone is expanded.

clone size: .
D gene: TRBD2
J gene: TRBJ2-2
V gene: TRBV27
CDR3 protein: CASRKGTTQYTGELFF
CDR3 DNA: TGTGCCAGCAGAAAAGGGACTACCCAATACACCGGGGAGCTGTTTTTT

clone size: .
D gene: .
J gene: TRBJ2-3
V gene: TRBV19
CDR3 protein: CASRIKEGPSTDTQYF
CDR3 DNA: TGTGCCAGTAGAATTAAGGAGGGGCCTAGCACAGATACGCAGTATTTT

clone size: once
D gene: .
J gene: TRBJ1-2
V gene: TRBV10-2
CDR3 protein: CASSEMGASGYTF
CDR3 DNA: TGCGCCAGCAGTGAGATGGGGGCGAGTGGCTACACCTTC

clone size: .
D gene: TRBD1
J gene: TRBJ1-2
V gene: TRBV2
CDR3 protein: CASRRQGVYNYGYTF
CDR3 DNA: TGTGCCAGCAGAAGACAGGGGGTTTATAACTATGGCTACACCTTC

clone size: .
D gene: .
J gene: TRBJ1-2
V gene: TRBV27
CDR3 protein: CASSPVGSNYGYTF
CDR3 DNA: TGTGCCAGCAGCCCCGTAGGGAGTAACTATGGCTACACCTTC

clone size: .
D gene: TRBD2
J gene: TRBJ2-3
V gene: TRBV24-1
CDR3 protein: CATSDPTSGGGVDTQYF
CDR3 DNA: TGTGCCACCAGTGATCCAACTAGCGGGGGGGGCGTAGATACGCAGTATTTT

clone size: .
D gene: TRBD2
J gene: TRBJ2-1
V gene: TRBV12-5
CDR3 protein: CASGFGRTSGGHYNEQFF
CDR3 DNA: TGTGCTAGTGGTTTTGGGAGAACTAGCGGAGGACACTACAATGAGCAGTTCTTC

clone size: .
D gene: .
J gene: TRBJ1-5
V gene: TRBV9
CDR3 protein: CASSSRTRPDGHSNQPQHF
CDR3 DNA: TGTGCCAGCAGCTCCCGGACAAGGCCTGATGGTCATAGCAATCAGCCCCAGCATTTT

clone size: once
D gene: .
J gene: TRBJ1-3
V gene: TRBV5-5
CDR3 protein: CASSLGTPSSGNTIYF
CDR3 DNA: TGTGCCAGCAGCTTAGGGACACCGAGCTCTGGAAACACCATATATTTT

clone size: .
D gene: .
J gene: TRBJ1-3
V gene: TRBV5-6
CDR3 protein: CASSSPAISGNTIYF
CDR3 DNA: TGTGCCAGCAGCTCGCCCGCTATATCTGGAAACACCATATATTTT

clone size: .
D gene: .
J gene: TRBJ1-4
V gene: TRBV6-1
CDR3 protein: CASSDRGARATNEKLFF
CDR3 DNA: TGTGCCAGCAGTGATCGGGGGGCGAGGGCAACTAATGAAAAACTGTTTTTT

clone size: once
D gene: TRBD1
J gene: TRBJ2-1
V gene: TRBV28
CDR3 protein: CASSSGQGSFREFF
CDR3 DNA: TGTGCCAGCAGTTCCGGACAGGGTAGTTTTAGAGAGTTCTTC

clone size: .
D gene: .
J gene: TRBJ1-1
V gene: TRBV6-6
CDR3 protein: CASRRSEQEAFF
CDR3 DNA: TGTGCCAGCAGGAGGTCGGAGCAAGAAGCTTTCTTT

clone size: .
D gene: TRBD1
J gene: TRBJ2-5
V gene: TRBV12-3/TRBV12-4
CDR3 protein: CASSDRGGTQYF
CDR3 DNA: TGTGCCAGCAGTGACAGGGGTGGGACCCAGTACTTC

clone size: once
D gene: .
J gene: TRBJ1-2
V gene: TRBV6-5
CDR3 protein: CASRKQGGGYTF
CDR3 DNA: TGTGCCAGCAGAAAACAGGGTGGTGGCTACACCTTC

clone size: .
D gene: .
J gene: TRBJ1-4
V gene: TRBV7-8
CDR3 protein: CASSLSAGWNEKLFF
CDR3 DNA: TGTGCCAGCAGCTTATCGGCAGGGTGGAATGAAAAACTGTTTTTT

clone size: .
D gene: .
J gene: TRBJ2-2
V gene: TRBV24-1
CDR3 protein: CATSAAGVTGELFF
CDR3 DNA: TGTGCCACCAGTGCGGCAGGGGTCACCGGGGAGCTGTTTTTT

clone size: .
D gene: .
J gene: TRBJ2-3
V gene: TRBV25-1
CDR3 protein: CASSEILRQDSTDTQYF
CDR3 DNA: TGTGCCAGCAGTGAAATATTAAGACAGGACTCCACAGATACGCAGTATTTT

clone size: .
D gene: .
J gene: TRBJ1-3
V gene: TRBV19
CDR3 protein: CASSAQTGNTIYF
CDR3 DNA: TGTGCCAGTAGTGCGCAAACGGGGAACACCATATATTTT

clone size: .
D gene: TRBD1
J gene: TRBJ1-6
V gene: TRBV18
CDR3 protein: CASSPGVTGIGNSPLHF
CDR3 DNA: TGTGCCAGCTCACCTGGGGTGACAGGGATCGGAAATTCACCCCTCCACTTT

clone size: .
D gene: .
J gene: TRBJ1-5
V gene: TRBV7-8
CDR3 protein: CASSRLVGQNFQGNQPQHF
CDR3 DNA: TGTGCCAGCAGCCGGCTAGTCGGACAGAATTTTCAGGGCAATCAGCCCCAGCATTTT

clone size: .
D gene: .
J gene: TRBJ1-2
V gene: TRBV2
CDR3 protein: CASSGGPWEGQLYGYTF
CDR3 DNA: TGTGCCAGCAGTGGGGGTCCGTGGGAGGGCCAGCTCTATGGCTACACCTTC

clone size: .
D gene: .
J gene: TRBJ2-5
V gene: TRBV6-6
CDR3 protein: CASKDRVETQYF
CDR3 DNA: TGTGCCAGCAAAGACCGGGTGGAGACCCAGTACTTC

clone size: .
D gene: .
J gene: TRBJ2-5
V gene: TRBV1
CDR3 protein: CTSSQDLSSGGASETQYF
CDR3 DNA: TGCACCAGCAGCCAAGATCTTTCTAGCGGGGGGGCCTCAGAGACCCAGTACTTC

clone size: .
D gene: .
J gene: TRBJ2-3
V gene: TRBV30
CDR3 protein: CAWSPGGDTQYF
CDR3 DNA: TGTGCCTGGAGTCCCGGGGGAGATACGCAGTATTTT

clone size: few
D gene: .
J gene: TRBJ1-1
V gene: TRBV6-2/TRBV6-3
CDR3 protein: CASSLQGKTEAFF
CDR3 DNA: TGTGCCAGCAGTTTACAGGGTAAGACTGAAGCTTTCTTT

clone size: once
D gene: .
J gene: TRBJ2-6
V gene: TRBV5-8
CDR3 protein: CASSLPRGWAGANVLTF
CDR3 DNA: TGTGCCAGCAGCTTGCCGCGGGGTTGGGCTGGGGCCAACGTCCTGACTTTC

clone size: once
D gene: .
J gene: TRBJ1-1
V gene: TRBV21-1
CDR3 protein: CASSLYAEAFF
CDR3 DNA: TGTGCCAGCAGCCTGTACGCGGAAGCTTTCTTT

clone size: few
D gene: TRBD1
J gene: TRBJ1-2
V gene: TRBV19
CDR3 protein: CASSPDRGFSYGYTF
CDR3 DNA: TGTGCCAGTAGTCCCGACAGGGGATTCAGCTATGGCTACACCTTC

clone size: once
D gene: .
J gene: TRBJ1-2
V gene: TRBV20-1
CDR3 protein: CSASHGYGYTF
CDR3 DNA: TGCAGTGCTAGTCACGGCTATGGCTACACCTTC

clone size: .
D gene: .
J gene: TRBJ1-3
V gene: TRBV6-5
CDR3 protein: CASSERRLANTIYF
CDR3 DNA: TGTGCCAGCTCAGAACGGAGACTGGCAAACACCATATATTTT

clone size: few
D gene: .
J gene: TRBJ1-3
V gene: TRBV2
CDR3 protein: CASSEENPGNTIYF
CDR3 DNA: TGTGCCAGCAGTGAGGAGAATCCTGGAAACACCATATATTTT

clone size: .
D gene: .
J gene: TRBJ1-1
V gene: TRBV5-1
CDR3 protein: CASSSTAFMNTEAFF
CDR3 DNA: TGCGCCAGCAGCTCGACAGCCTTTATGAACACTGAAGCTTTCTTT

clone size: .
D gene: .
J gene: TRBJ2-7
V gene: TRBV27
CDR3 protein: CATRRAPSGEQYF
CDR3 DNA: TGTGCCACCCGGAGAGCCCCATCCGGCGAGCAGTACTTC

clone size: .
D gene: TRBD1
J gene: TRBJ2-6
V gene: TRBV6-5
CDR3 protein: CASKIQGNGANVLTF
CDR3 DNA: TGTGCCAGCAAGATACAGGGGAATGGGGCCAACGTCCTGACTTTC

clone size: .
D gene: TRBD2
J gene: TRBJ2-3
V gene: TRBV6-4
CDR3 protein: CASSERGGTDTQYF
CDR3 DNA: TGTGCCAGCAGTGAGCGCGGGGGGACAGATACGCAGTATTTT

clone size: few
D gene: .
J gene: TRBJ1-2
V gene: TRBV12-5
CDR3 protein: CASGFGGLNYGYTF
CDR3 DNA: TGTGCTAGTGGTTTTGGGGGCCTTAACTATGGCTACACCTTC

clone size: .
D gene: TRBD2
J gene: TRBJ2-3
V gene: TRBV5-4
CDR3 protein: CASSFPGLAGGLAGTDTQYF
CDR3 DNA: TGTGCCAGCAGCTTTCCGGGACTAGCGGGGGGGCTTGCTGGCACAGATACGCAGTATTTT

clone size: .
D gene: TRBD1
J gene: TRBJ2-2
V gene: TRBV28
CDR3 protein: CASRGTGSNTGELFF
CDR3 DNA: TGTGCCAGCAGGGGGACAGGTTCGAACACCGGGGAGCTGTTTTTT

clone size: .
D gene: .
J gene: TRBJ1-4
V gene: TRBV30
CDR3 protein: CAWSSQRRSTNEKLFF
CDR3 DNA: TGTGCCTGGAGTTCGCAGCGAAGGTCAACTAATGAAAAACTGTTTTTT

clone size: once
D gene: .
J gene: TRBJ2-7
V gene: TRBV10-3
CDR3 protein: CAISALTGTEQYF
CDR3 DNA: TGTGCCATCAGTGCCCTTACAGGGACCGAGCAGTACTTC

clone size: once
D gene: TRBD2
J gene: TRBJ2-3
V gene: TRBV7-8
CDR3 protein: CASNRLAGRRDTQYF
CDR3 DNA: TGTGCCAGCAACCGACTAGCGGGCCGACGAGATACGCAGTATTTT

clone size: .
D gene: TRBD2
J gene: TRBJ2-1
V gene: TRBV19
CDR3 protein: CASKRPGSGDHYNEQFF
CDR3 DNA: TGTGCCAGTAAGCGTCCTGGTAGCGGGGACCACTACAATGAGCAGTTCTTC

clone size: .
D gene: .
J gene: TRBJ2-7
V gene: TRBV27
CDR3 protein: CASGQSYEQYF
CDR3 DNA: TGTGCCAGCGGGCAGAGCTACGAGCAGTACTTC

clone size: .
D gene: .
J gene: TRBJ1-2
V gene: TRBV5-6
CDR3 protein: CASSPPGADTNYGYTF
CDR3 DNA: TGTGCCAGCAGCCCGCCAGGGGCGGATACTAACTATGGCTACACCTTC

clone size: few
D gene: .
J gene: TRBJ2-1
V gene: TRBV27
CDR3 protein: CASSLSKMAEQFF
CDR3 DNA: TGTGCCAGCAGTTTATCGAAAATGGCCGAGCAGTTCTTC

clone size: .
D gene: TRBD2
J gene: TRBJ2-1
V gene: TRBV6-4
CDR3 protein: CASSDSRGGYNEQFF
CDR3 DNA: TGTGCCAGCAGTGACTCGCGGGGGGGTTACAATGAGCAGTTCTTC

clone size: .
D gene: .
J gene: TRBJ1-1
V gene: TRBV10-3
CDR3 protein: CAISDQGITEAFF
CDR3 DNA: TGTGCCATCAGTGACCAGGGTATCACTGAAGCTTTCTTT

clone size: .
D gene: TRBD1
J gene: TRBJ1-3
V gene: TRBV9
CDR3 protein: CASSTWTGSGNTIYF
CDR3 DNA: TGTGCCAGCAGCACCTGGACAGGCTCTGGAAACACCATATATTTT